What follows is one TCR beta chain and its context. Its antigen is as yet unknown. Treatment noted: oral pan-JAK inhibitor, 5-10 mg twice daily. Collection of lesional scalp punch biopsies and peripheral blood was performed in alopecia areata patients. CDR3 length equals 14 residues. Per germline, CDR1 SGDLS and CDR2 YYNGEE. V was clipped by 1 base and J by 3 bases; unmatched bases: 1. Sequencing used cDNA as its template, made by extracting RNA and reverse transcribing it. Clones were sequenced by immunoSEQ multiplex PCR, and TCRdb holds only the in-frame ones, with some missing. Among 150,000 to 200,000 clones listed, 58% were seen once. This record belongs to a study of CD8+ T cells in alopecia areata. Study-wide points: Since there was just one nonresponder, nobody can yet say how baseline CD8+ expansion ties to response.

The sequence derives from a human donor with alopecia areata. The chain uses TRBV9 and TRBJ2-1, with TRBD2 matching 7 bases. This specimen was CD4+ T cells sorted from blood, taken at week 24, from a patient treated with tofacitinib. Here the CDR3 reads CASSVSGIYNEQFF. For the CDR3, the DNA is TGTGCCAGCAGCGTAAGCGGGATCTACAATGAGCAGTTCTTC.